A single sample gave rise to the 23 T cell receptor beta chains below, sequenced in a study of control samples from healthy donors and cancer patients. Assay: immunoSEQ multiplex PCR; the TCRdb copy retains only in-frame clones and omits some. The sample holds some 100,000 clones, 90% seen once. What was sequenced was blood. The receptors were sampled from a human donor in good health. The donor label of this sample is uncertain.

This clone was detected once. The chain uses TRBV6-5 and TRBJ1-1; TRBD1 is a possible D gene (5 bases). CDR1 and CDR2 (germline): MNHEY, SVGAGI. The CDR3 sequence is 12 residues long. Trimming cost V 5 bases and J 4 bases, with 8 bases left between them. The CDR3 DNA sequence: TGTGCCAGCAGTATGGGGGGCACTGAAGCTTTCTTT. Its protein is CASSMGGTEAFF.

The rearrangement uses TRBV5-1 and TRBJ2-3; 7 nucleotides agree with TRBD2. This CDR3 contains 14 residues. Germline V gene sequence: CDR1 SGHRS, CDR2 YFSETQ. The J segment lost 4 bases and the V segment lost 2 bases, leaving 4 bases of the junction unmatched. CDR3 protein: CASSFIAGPDTQYF. The CDR3 DNA follows: TGCGCCAGCAGCTTTATAGCGGGTCCAGATACGCAGTATTTT.

The chain combines TRBV7-3 with TRBJ2-2; D is possibly TRBD1 (5 bases). CDR3 size: 13 residues. In germline, CDR1 is SGHTA, CDR2 FQGTGA. Trimming took 6 bases from V and 8 from J, leaving 13 bases between them. The CDR3 region has the DNA TGTGCCAGCAGTTGGGGCTCAGGAGGGGAGCTGTTTTTT. Translating it yields CASSWGSGGELFF.

This rearrangement joins TRBV19 to TRBJ1-5; 8 positions match TRBD1. The CDR3 consists of 18 residues. Germline V gene sequence: CDR1 LNHDA, CDR2 SQIVND (reference sequence). The V and J ends lost 3 bases and 2 bases, in that order; junction bases with no gene match: 12. CDR3 DNA sequence: TGTGCCAGTAGTATCTCCGTAAGGACAGGGTACGGCAATCAGCCCCAGCATTTT. It encodes CASSISVRTGYGNQPQHF. Based on the CDR3 plus reference TRBV19 and TRBJ1-5, the full variable domain is DGGITQSPKYLFRKEGQNVTLSCEQNLNHDAMYWYRQDPGQGLRLIYYSQIVNDFQKGDIAEGYSVSREKKESFPLTVTSAQKNPTAFYLCASSISVRTGYGNQPQHFGDGTRLSIL.

This chain uses TRBV13 with TRBJ2-1, with TRBD2 matching over 7 bases. Germline lookup yields CDR1 PRHDT and CDR2 FYEKMQ (reference sequence). CDR3 length: 15 amino acids. Trimming cost V 5 bases and J 6 bases; bases outside gene matches: 10. This chain's CDR3 is CASSIPSGVLNEQFF. The CDR3 bases are TGTGCCAGCAGCATACCGAGCGGGGTGCTCAATGAGCAGTTCTTC.

J is TRBJ2-7 and V is TRBV6-6; 13 bases line up with TRBD2. The CDR3 loop spans 16 amino acids. Germline CDR1 MNHNY, CDR2 SVGAGI (reference sequence). The trim removed 6 bases at V and 3 bases at J, leaving 8 bases unmatched. The CDR3, as DNA: TGTGCCAGCAGCTCCGGACTAGCGGGGGACATCTACGAGCAGTACTTC. As protein: CASSSGLAGDIYEQYF.

The chain couples TRBV27 to TRBJ1-6; D is undetermined. Germline CDR1 MNHEY, CDR2 SMNVEV (reference sequence). The CDR3 is 14 residues long. The V gene lost 4 bases and the J gene lost 3 bases, with 7 bases spanning the gap. CDR3 region: CASSSANYNSPLHF. For the CDR3, the DNA is TGTGCCAGCAGTTCAGCGAACTATAATTCACCCCTCCACTTT.

J is TRBJ2-7 and V is TRBV12-5, with TRBD1 matching 10 bases. V lost 5 bases, J lost 6 bases, and 7 bases stayed unmatched. The CDR3 extends over 14 amino acids. Per germline, CDR1 LGHNT and CDR2 FRNRAP. The CDR3 protein is CASGRRDRGGEQYF. DNA for the CDR3: TGTGCTAGTGGTCGGCGGGACAGGGGTGGCGAGCAGTACTTC.

The rearrangement joins TRBV6-6 to TRBJ2-1; D possibly uses TRBD1 or TRBD2 (6 bases each). V was pared by 2 bases and J by 0 bases, with 11 bases between. Germline assignment: CDR1 MNHNY and CDR2 SVGAGI (reference sequence). This CDR3 spans 16 amino acids. The CDR3 reads CASSYLGGRSYNEQFF. CDR3 DNA sequence: TGTGCCAGCAGTTACCTGGGGGGCCGCTCCTACAATGAGCAGTTCTTC.

This clone was counted only a few times. The genes are TRBV6-1 and TRBJ2-6; D remains ambiguous. The CDR3 has 16 amino acids. The germline V gene encodes CDR1 MNHNS and CDR2 SASEGT. The V end lost 1 base, the J end lost 1 base, and 8 bases lay between the germline ends. CDR3 DNA: TGTGCCAGCAGTGAAGATTTGGGTTCTGGGGCCAACGTCCTGACTTTC. It is translated as CASSEDLGSGANVLTF.

This sequence joins TRBV5-4 and TRBJ2-2, with a possible D match to TRBD1 (5 bases). Between the trimmed V and J ends, which lost 0 bases and 1 base, there was a span of 7 bases. The CDR3 spans 15 residues. Germline-derived CDR1 and CDR2 are SGHNT and YYREEE (reference sequence). The CDR3 bases are TGTGCCAGCAGCTTGGCTCAGGGGAACACCGGGGAGCTGTTTTTT. This gives the protein CASSLAQGNTGELFF.

CDR3 sequence reads: CASRGDITSSPLHF. CDR3 DNA: TGCGCCAGCAGGGGGGACATTACCAGTTCACCCCTCCACTTT. The rearrangement uses TRBV10-2 and TRBJ1-6; D possibly corresponds to TRBD1 (6 bases). Germline CDR1 and CDR2: WSHSY and SAAADI. Trimming removed 6 bases from V and 9 bases from J, with 15 bases in between. The CDR3 has 14 residues.

J is TRBJ1-5 and V is TRBV6-5; D is unclear. Between the trimmed V and J ends, which lost 5 bases and 1 base, there was a span of 12 bases. Germline values: CDR1 MNHEY, CDR2 SVGAGI. The CDR3 extends over 15 amino acids. The CDR3 bases are TGTGCCAGCAGTCAGGACTTTGGGAGCAATCAGCCCCAGCATTTT. Amino acid sequence: CASSQDFGSNQPQHF.

This chain joins TRBV6-5 and TRBJ1-2; TRBD1 is a possible D gene (5 bases). This CDR3 is built from 14 residues. Germline CDR1 reads MNHEY; CDR2 reads SVGAGI. Trimming removed 7 bases from V and 2 bases from J, with 14 bases in between. The CDR3 bases are TGTGCCAGCACCTCAAGCTGGGGGAACTATGGCTACACCTTC. It translates to CASTSSWGNYGYTF.

The rearrangement links TRBV2 to TRBJ2-5; no definite D call. The CDR3 spans 14 residues. CDR1 is SNHLY, CDR2 FYNNEI, per germline. V lost 4 bases and J 2 bases, leaving 11 bases between the germline ends. This CDR3 is CASSGGSFQETQYF. The CDR3 DNA reads as TGTGCCAGCAGTGGGGGATCCTTTCAAGAGACCCAGTACTTC.

The chain has TRBV27 and TRBJ1-2, with D possibly being TRBD1 (6 bases). The CDR3 totals 18 residues. Looked up from germline, CDR1 is MNHEY and CDR2 is SMNVEV (reference sequence). V lost 6 bases and J 6 bases, leaving 29 bases between the germline ends. Written as DNA, the CDR3 is TGTGCCAGCAGAAGGGGGGGGACCACAGGGTTCATCCCGGATGGCTACACCTTC. It translates to CASRRGGTTGFIPDGYTF.

The J gene is TRBJ1-6, the V gene TRBV7-2, with 8 bases that match TRBD1. This CDR3 comprises 15 residues. The V gene end was trimmed by 5 bases and the J gene end by 5 bases; junction bases not matched to a gene: 5. Germline CDR1 reads SGHTA; CDR2 reads FQGNSA. The CDR3 DNA sequence: TGTGCCAGCAGCCCCGGACAGGGCGATAATTCACCCCTCCACTTT. This codes for CASSPGQGDNSPLHF.

This chain joins TRBV5-4 and TRBJ2-5; 11 nucleotides line up with TRBD1. The CDR3 is 15 residues long. J lost 4 bases, V lost 1 base, and 3 bases had no gene match. Germline lookup yields CDR1 SGHNT and CDR2 YYREEE (reference sequence). The chain's CDR3 is CASSLRTGGGETQYF. The DNA for the CDR3 is TGTGCCAGCAGCTTGAGGACAGGGGGCGGAGAGACCCAGTACTTC.

The chain joins TRBV27 to TRBJ2-4; TRBD1 is a possible D gene (6 bases). CDR3 length equals 15 residues. Germline CDR1 MNHEY, CDR2 SMNVEV (reference sequence). The V end was cut by 0 bases, the J end by 3 bases, with 9 bases between. The CDR3 region has the DNA TGTGCCAGCAGTTTATCGAAGACAGGCAAAAACATTCAGTACTTC. This codes for CASSLSKTGKNIQYF.

This rearrangement joins TRBV2 to TRBJ1-6; D is uncertain. This CDR3 spans 14 amino acids. Per the germline V gene, CDR1 is SNHLY and CDR2 is FYNNEI. The V end was cut by 7 bases, the J end by 4 bases, with 11 bases between. The CDR3 protein is CASTPSRYNSPLHF. Written as DNA, the CDR3 is TGTGCCAGCACCCCGTCCCGGTATAATTCACCCCTCCACTTT.

V and J are TRBV2 and TRBJ1-2; D might be TRBD1 (5 bases). The CDR3 loop spans 14 amino acids. Germline V gene data show CDR1 as SNHLY and CDR2 as FYNNEI. V dropped 7 bases and J dropped 4 bases, with 16 bases sitting between them. CDR3 protein: CASTRDPGAYGYTF. CDR3 DNA: TGTGCCAGCACCCGGGATCCCGGGGCCTATGGCTACACCTTC. The entire variable domain, with the rest obtained from reference TRBV2 and TRBJ1-2, is as follows: EPEVTQTPSHQVTQMGQEVILRCVPISNHLYFYWYRQILGQKVEFLVSFYNNEISEKSEIFDDQFSVERPDGSNFTLKIRSTKLEDSAMYFCASTRDPGAYGYTFGSGTRLTVV.

DNA for the CDR3: TGTGCCATCAGTGACGGCAGGAGCTCCTACAATGAGCAGTTCTTC. Protein product: CAISDGRSSYNEQFF. This chain connects TRBV10-3 to TRBJ2-1; D not certain. The CDR3 contains 15 residues. V dropped 3 bases and J dropped 0 bases, with 9 bases sitting between them. The V gene's germline CDR1 is ENHRY and CDR2 SYGVKD.

The CDR3 nucleotides read TGTGCCAGCAGCCTAGGGACAGGGAATTCACCCCTCCACTTT. Protein product: CASSLGTGNSPLHF. The genes are TRBV5-4 and TRBJ1-6, with 9 bases fitting TRBD1. The CDR3 runs 14 residues. Germline V gene data show CDR1 as SGHNT and CDR2 as YYREEE (reference sequence). After removal of 4 bases from V and 7 bases from J, the junction contained 3 bases not matched to a gene. The complete variable domain, with remaining parts taken from reference TRBV5-4 and TRBJ1-6, reads ETGVTQSPTHLIKTRGQQVTLRCSSQSGHNTVSWYQQALGQGPQFIFQYYREEENGRGNFPPRFSGLQFPNYSSELNVNALELDDSALYLCASSLGTGNSPLHFGNGTRLTVT.